A single sample is the source of the 4 T cell receptor beta chains below, sequenced in a study of blood T cell repertoires in COVID-19. Assay: immunoSEQ multiplex PCR; the TCRdb copy retains only in-frame clones and omits some. The sample lists tens of thousands of clones, 85% occurring once. The sequencing input was peripheral blood. Receptors were obtained from a human donor in a cohort sampled during active COVID-19.

This chain links TRBV11-2 with TRBJ2-7; 9 bases are a match to TRBD1. V lost 6 bases to trimming and J lost 5 bases; unmatched junction nucleotides: 17. The CDR3 is 17 residues long. Germline-derived CDR1 and CDR2 are SGHAT and FQNNGV. CDR3 amino acids: CASSLRPPGQGFDEQYF. The CDR3, as DNA: TGTGCCAGCAGTCTAAGACCTCCGGGACAGGGATTTGACGAGCAGTACTTC.

V gene TRBV9 combines with J gene TRBJ1-1, with D possibly TRBD1 on 6 matching bases. Trimming stripped 4 bases from V and 2 bases from J, with 12 bases between. Germline values: CDR1 SGDLS, CDR2 YYNGEE. This CDR3 has 14 residues. CDR3 residues: CASSLRGGNTEAFF. As DNA, the CDR3 is TGTGCCAGCAGCCTTCGGGGGGGCAACACTGAAGCTTTCTTT.

This clone was recorded only once. The chain links TRBV6-2 or TRBV6-3 to TRBJ2-7, with D hard to call. The CDR3 runs to 16 residues. Germline assignment: CDR1 MNHEY and CDR2 SVGEGT. The V gene lost 5 bases and the J gene lost 2 bases, with 19 bases spanning the gap. Written as DNA, the CDR3 is TGTGCCAGCAGTCCCCTAGGTCTTTCCCTCACCTACGAGCAGTACTTC. It encodes CASSPLGLSLTYEQYF.

The V gene is TRBV29-1, the J gene TRBJ2-7, with TRBD1 identical over 8 bases. This CDR3 comprises 16 residues. The V and J ends lost 4 bases and 2 bases, in that order; junction bases with no gene match: 13. Looked up from germline, CDR1 is SQVTM and CDR2 is ANQGSEA. CDR3 nucleotides: TGCAGCGTTGTTCCCCCCTTAGGACAGGGCCCCTACGAGCAGTACTTC. This gives the protein CSVVPPLGQGPYEQYF.